The entry below describes one T cell receptor beta chain. Which antigen it targets is not known. The CDR3 end lies 3 residues beyond the end of the read and is filled in from the germline J gene. This CDR3 is also generated by other DNA sequences in the sample. The immunoSEQ assay used multiplex PCR to amplify TCR beta CDR3 regions from an average of roughly 1,200 ng of genomic DNA per sample. Primer bias was corrected in the assay by using a complete synthetic TCR repertoire to establish an amplification baseline. The amplicons were sequenced on the Illumina platform. The paper's processing steps were these. Sequences were error-corrected by clustering with frequency ratios and a modified nearest-neighbor algorithm and were then analyzed in the immunoSEQ Analyzer with IMGT gene definitions. At each rarefaction depth, TCR richness and evenness were averaged over 20 rarefaction repeats, and samples with fewer sequences than the depth were excluded. V, D and J gene relative abundances were compared between groups with Wilcoxon rank sum tests, applying FDR correction. In the blinded duplicates, the intraclass correlation was 90% to 97% for TCR richness and averaged about 80% across more than 65 gene segments. What TCRdb holds here is the immuneACCESS table cut down to in-frame rearrangements. Part of the clones is not present; checked against another copy, under half of the missing clones reflect an unresolved V gene, and the others are unexplained. V, J and clone size are taken as reported in that table, and D and trimming were inferred from the DNA itself. This sample's table carries roughly 37,000 clones. 6% to 6.5% of the sample lies in the top ten.

Every participant had a single incident cervical HPV16 infection, and prevalent HPV16 infections were excluded. Cervical HPV DNA was detected by MY09/MY11 PCR and genotyped by dot-blot hybridization. Fifteen mL of heparinized blood were centrifuged, and the buffy coat was aliquoted, frozen at -30°C, then stored at -80°C. Genomic DNA was extracted from buffy coat specimens using QIAGEN kits. The data originate from a study of T cells in women clearing cervical HPV infection (dated by TCRdb to the late 2010s). With respect to the entire study: The cases were some 26 women with histologically confirmed HPV16-related CIN3 or worse, and 2 of those women had invasive cancers. The controls were around 25 women whose single incident HPV16 infection cleared within 12 months with no development of precancer or cancer. Blood from cases was drawn at the visit where the lesion was first identified, while blood from controls was drawn once the infection was no longer detected. For cases, the median interval between lesion detection and blood sampling was roughly 140 days, with an interquartile range of about 85 to 220 days. Since only a few of the women had HLA typing available, the possibility that HLA type was acting as a confounder could not be ruled out. Nested within Costa Rica's Guanacaste HPV Natural History Study, an exploratory proof-of-principle case-control study compared TCR repertoires across cervical HPV16 outcomes. Cases were matched to controls by age within five years and by the year the sample was collected. A median age of nearly 35 years was observed in cases versus roughly 38 in controls, and no significant differences in baseline characteristics were found. The parent cohort enrolled over 8,500 women aged 18 or older in Guanacaste, Costa Rica, in about 1992 to 1994 and followed the women for around seven years. Quality controls consisted of five blinded duplicates per group, for a total of some 60 samples made up of around 50 participants and around ten replicates.

What the authors observed across the whole study: TCR repertoire richness was significantly higher in CIN3+ cases than in controls across sequencing depths, while evenness did not differ. T-cell numbers per sample were unknown, so richness differences could reflect varying T-cell content rather than repertoire biology. The cross-sectional design could not show whether the associations came before the infection or were a result of it, and neither effector/memory subsets nor HPV-specific T cells were isolated. Lower TRBV6-7 relative abundance was observed in cases than in controls (0.11% versus 0.16%; Bonferroni P = 0.0008). Random forest classifiers that combined richness and V gene abundances separated cases from controls with an estimated AUC of approximately 0.79.

Ends trimmed: V by 4 bases, J by 0 bases; bases unmatched to a gene: 4. Taken from the germline V gene, the CDR1 and CDR2 loops are SGHRS and YFSETQ. The CDR3, cysteine through phenylalanine, is 15 amino acids long. The 36 bases shown cover part of the CDR3, and their frame starts at base 1. Sequencing was done on a sample of blood buffy coat. This chain is built from TRBV5-1 and TRBJ1-3; TRBD1 lines up with 7 middle nucleotides. The TCR was taken from a woman between 18 and 75 years old with a cervical HPV16 infection that either progressed to CIN3+ or cleared (not recorded which). The CDR3: CASSQGQLSGNTIYF. The sequenced CDR3 bases are TGCGCCAGCAGCCAGGGACAGCTCTCTGGAAACACC. Outside the CDR3, residues come from the reference TRBV5-1 and TRBJ1-3 proteins, so the full variable domain is: KAGVTQTPRYLIKTRGQQVTLSCSPISGHRSVSWYQQTPGQGLQFLFEYFSETQRNKGNFPGRFSGRQFSNSRSEMNVSTLELGDSALYLCASSQGQLSGNTIYFGEGSWLTVV.